This paragraph covers one T cell receptor (beta chain) sequence. Authors' analysis steps: Estimated nucleated cell counts came from reference gene primer amplification. The data were produced by immunoSEQ multiplex PCR, yet TCRdb's version contains in-frame clones alone and is incomplete. From that table come the V and J calls and clone size; the DNA was used to work out D and trimming. The sample holds roughly 250,000 clones, approximately 85% seen once. This sample was taken from a study of blood T cell repertoires in COVID-19. Study summary: The cDNA or gDNA used as material had been derived from T cells, B-cell-depleted T cells, or PBMCs.

V gave up 8 bases and J gave up 8 bases, with 12 bases separating them. This CDR3 spans 11 amino acids. Germline V CDR1 and CDR2: SGHAT, FQNNGV. Sequencing input: peripheral blood. The V call is TRBV11-2, the J call TRBJ1-1; possible D gene TRBD1, 5 bases. The receptor was isolated from a woman aged 25 to 39 with acute or convalescent COVID-19. CDR3 bases: TGTGCCAGCGGCCACGGGGGGGAAGCTTTCTTT. Its protein is CASGHGGEAFF. Variable domain in full (rest from reference TRBV11-2 and TRBJ1-1): EAGVAQSPRYKIIEKRQSVAFWCNPISGHATLYWYQQILGQGPKLLIQFQNNGVVDDSQLPKDRFSAERLKGVDSTLKIQPAKLEDSAVYLCASGHGGEAFFGQGTRLTVV.